The entry below describes one T cell receptor beta chain. This CDR3 spans 12 amino acids. V lost 3 bases and J 10 bases, leaving 12 bases between the germline ends. Germline lookup yields CDR1 LNHDA and CDR2 SQIVND (reference sequence). Assay: immunoSEQ multiplex PCR; the TCRdb copy retains only in-frame clones and omits some. The table lists tens of thousands of clones, roughly 90% of them singletons. These data originate in a study of control samples from healthy donors and cancer patients. J is TRBJ1-1 and V is TRBV19, with a tentative D call TRBD1 (5 bases). The sample consisted of blood. The receptor comes from a man between 50 and 59 years old in good health. The CDR3 coding sequence is TGTGCCAGTAGTATGCGGGAGGGGAGAGCTTTCTTT. Residues: CASSMREGRAFF.